The entry that follows covers one TCR beta chain sequence. Its antigen remains unidentified. The V gene's germline CDR1 is LNHDA and CDR2 SQIVND (reference sequence). There are 16 residues in the CDR3. V was trimmed by 4 bases and J by 4 bases, leaving 17 bases between them. The data stem from a study of T cell responses to AZD1222 COVID-19 vaccine. Whole-study results and caveats: Recipients of AZD1222 seropositive at baseline numbered only 5 to 7. Along spike, vaccine-associated CD4 TCRs were found throughout, with dominance at 160-218 and 743-854.

Generated by immunoSEQ multiplex PCR, the TCRdb table keeps only in-frame clones and is missing some. Altogether more than 95,000 clones are present, 90% being singletons, with the ten largest covering nearly 4.5%. This material consisted of peripheral blood, taken on day 0 of MenACWY control vaccination. The receptor comes from an adult in good health. The chain employs TRBV19 and TRBJ1-5; tentative D call: TRBD1 (6 bases). In DNA, the CDR3 is TGTGCCAGTAGTAGAGGGGCGGAGAGGGGGAATCAGCCCCAGCATTTT. Amino acids: CASSRGAERGNQPQHF.